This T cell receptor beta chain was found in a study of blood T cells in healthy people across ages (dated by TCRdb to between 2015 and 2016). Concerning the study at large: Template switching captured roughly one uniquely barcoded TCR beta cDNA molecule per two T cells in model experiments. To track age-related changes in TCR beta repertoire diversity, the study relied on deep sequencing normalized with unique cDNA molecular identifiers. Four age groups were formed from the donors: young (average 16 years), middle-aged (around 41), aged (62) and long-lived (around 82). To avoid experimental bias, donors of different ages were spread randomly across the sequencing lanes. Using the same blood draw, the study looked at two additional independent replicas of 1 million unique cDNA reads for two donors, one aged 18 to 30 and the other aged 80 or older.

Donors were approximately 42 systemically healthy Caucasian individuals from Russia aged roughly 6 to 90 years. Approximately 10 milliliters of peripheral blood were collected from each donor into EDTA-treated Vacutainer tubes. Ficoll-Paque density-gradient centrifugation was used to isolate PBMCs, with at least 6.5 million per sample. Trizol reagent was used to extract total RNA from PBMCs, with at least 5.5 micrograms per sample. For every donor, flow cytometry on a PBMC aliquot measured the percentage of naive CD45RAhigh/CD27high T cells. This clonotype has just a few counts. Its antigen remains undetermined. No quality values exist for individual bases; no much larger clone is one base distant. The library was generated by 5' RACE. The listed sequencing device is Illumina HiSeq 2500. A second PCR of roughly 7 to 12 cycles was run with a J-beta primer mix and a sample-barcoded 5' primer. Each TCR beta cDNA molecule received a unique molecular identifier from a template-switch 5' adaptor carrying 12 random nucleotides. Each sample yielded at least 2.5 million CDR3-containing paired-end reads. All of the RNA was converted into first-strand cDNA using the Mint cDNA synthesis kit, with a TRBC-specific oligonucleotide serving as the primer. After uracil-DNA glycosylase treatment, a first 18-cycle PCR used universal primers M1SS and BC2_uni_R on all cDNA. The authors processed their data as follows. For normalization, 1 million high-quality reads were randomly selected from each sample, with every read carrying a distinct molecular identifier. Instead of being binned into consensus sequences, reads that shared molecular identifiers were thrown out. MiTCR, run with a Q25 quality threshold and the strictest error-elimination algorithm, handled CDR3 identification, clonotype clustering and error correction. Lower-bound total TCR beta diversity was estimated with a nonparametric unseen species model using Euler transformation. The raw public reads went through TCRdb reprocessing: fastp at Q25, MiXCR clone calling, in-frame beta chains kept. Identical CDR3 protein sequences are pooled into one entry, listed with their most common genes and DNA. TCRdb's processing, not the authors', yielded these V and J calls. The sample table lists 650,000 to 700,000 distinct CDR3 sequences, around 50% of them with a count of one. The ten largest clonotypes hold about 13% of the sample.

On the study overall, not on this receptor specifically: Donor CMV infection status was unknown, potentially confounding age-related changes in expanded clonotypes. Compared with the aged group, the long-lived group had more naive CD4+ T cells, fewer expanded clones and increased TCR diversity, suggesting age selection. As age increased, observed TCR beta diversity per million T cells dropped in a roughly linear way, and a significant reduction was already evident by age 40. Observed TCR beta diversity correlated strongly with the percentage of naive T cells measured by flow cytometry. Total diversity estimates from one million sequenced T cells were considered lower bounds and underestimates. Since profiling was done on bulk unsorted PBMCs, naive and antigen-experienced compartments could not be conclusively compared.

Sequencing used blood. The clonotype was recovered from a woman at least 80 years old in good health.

The bases are TGTGCCAGCAGTCTCGATAGCTCTGGAAACACCATATATTTT. Its translation is CASSLDSSGNTIYF. The chain was built from TRBV12-3 or TRBV12-4 and TRBJ1-3, with the D gene too uncertain to name. V sheds 5 bases and J sheds 0 bases, leaving 8 bases between their ends. From the cysteine through the phenylalanine, the CDR3 covers 14 amino acids. CDR3 DNA is the only sequence kept; it has 42 bases, read in frame from the first base.